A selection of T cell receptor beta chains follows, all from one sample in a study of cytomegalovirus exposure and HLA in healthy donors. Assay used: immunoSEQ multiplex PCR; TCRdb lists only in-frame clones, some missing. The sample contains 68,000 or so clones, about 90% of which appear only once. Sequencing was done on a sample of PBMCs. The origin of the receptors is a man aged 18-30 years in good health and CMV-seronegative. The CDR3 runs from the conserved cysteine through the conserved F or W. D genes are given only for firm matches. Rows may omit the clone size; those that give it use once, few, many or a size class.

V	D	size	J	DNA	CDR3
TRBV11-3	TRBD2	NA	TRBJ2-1	TGTGCCAGCAGCTTAGTAGGGACTAGCGGGAGCAATGAGCAGTTCTTC	CASSLVGTSGSNEQFF
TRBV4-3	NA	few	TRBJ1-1	TGCGCCAGCAGCCCAACGACAGACACTGAAGCTTTCTTT	CASSPTTDTEAFF
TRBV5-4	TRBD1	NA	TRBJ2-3	TGTGCCAGCAGCTCAGCCGTGACAGGGGGTAGGTCAGATACGCAGTATTTT	CASSSAVTGGRSDTQYF
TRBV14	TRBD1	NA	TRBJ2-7	TGTGCCAGCAGCAGGACAGGGGGCCTATCGATTTACGAGCAGTACTTC	CASSRTGGLSIYEQYF
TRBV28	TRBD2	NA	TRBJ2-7	TGTGCCAGTAAACGGGGGGGGGACGCGACCTACGAGCAGTACTTC	CASKRGGDATYEQYF
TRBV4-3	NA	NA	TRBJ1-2	TGCGCCAGCAGCCAAGATCGACAGTCGTTATATGGCTACACCTTC	CASSQDRQSLYGYTF
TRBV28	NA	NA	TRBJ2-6	TGTGCCAGCAGCGGGCAGGGTTGGGGGGCCAACGTCCTGACTTTC	CASSGQGWGANVLTF
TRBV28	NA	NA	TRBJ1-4	TGTGCCAGCAGTGGTGAGGAAAAACTGTTTTTT	CASSGEEKLFF
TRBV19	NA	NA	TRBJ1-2	TGTGCCAGTAGTATCTGGGACACTATCAACTATGGCTACACCTTC	CASSIWDTINYGYTF
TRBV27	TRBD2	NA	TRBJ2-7	TGTGCCAGCAGCTTACTAGGAACTAGCGGTCCCAGCGAGCAGTACTTC	CASSLLGTSGPSEQYF
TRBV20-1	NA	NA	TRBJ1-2	TGCAGTGGGGGGGGAAGGGAAGGCTACACCTTC	CSGGGREGYTF
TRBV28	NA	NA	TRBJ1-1	TGTGCCAGCAGTGATAAGCCAGAAGCTTTCTTT	CASSDKPEAFF
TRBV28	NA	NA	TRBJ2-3	TGTGCCAGCAGTTCGTACACGGGAGAGCAAGTAGATACGCAGTATTTT	CASSSYTGEQVDTQYF
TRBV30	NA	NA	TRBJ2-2	TGTGCCTGGTACAGGGAGGGCGGGGAGCTGTTTTTT	CAWYREGGELFF
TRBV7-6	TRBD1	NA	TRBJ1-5	TGTGCCAGCAGCCCGGGCACAGGGGCCTATAGCAATCAGCCCCAGCATTTT	CASSPGTGAYSNQPQHF
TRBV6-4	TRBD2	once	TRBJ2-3	TGTGCCAGCAGTGAGGTGGGAGGGCCGCCAGATACGCAGTATTTT	CASSEVGGPPDTQYF
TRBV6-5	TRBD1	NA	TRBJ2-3	TGTGCCAGCCTTCGCGGGACAGGCCTCACAGATACGCAGTATTTT	CASLRGTGLTDTQYF